This T cell receptor (beta chain) was documented in a study of cytomegalovirus exposure and HLA in healthy donors. Amplification used 60 Vbeta primers and 13 Jbeta primers. Produced via immunoSEQ multiplex PCR; TCRdb's table is partial and in-frame only. Here the sample spans 150,000 to 200,000 clones, approximately 70% being singletons. Germline V gene data show CDR1 as DFQATT and CDR2 as SNEGSKA (reference sequence). The V end was cut by 4 bases, the J end by 5 bases, with 9 bases between. The CDR3 loop spans 11 amino acids. The receptor was isolated from a middle-aged man in good health and CMV-seropositive. The genes are TRBV20-1 and TRBJ2-7, with a weak D call TRBD1 (5 bases). The sequenced sample consisted of PBMCs. CDR3 in DNA: TGCAGTGCTACAAAAGGGGACGAGCAGTACTTC. Translated, it gives CSATKGDEQYF.